Listed here is a single T cell receptor beta chain. Its antigen is still unknown. This table comes from immunoSEQ multiplex PCR, and its TCRdb copy is limited to in-frame clones, with some not included. This sample has tens of thousands of clones; 60% to 75% occur once, and the top ten carry 10% to 15%. This sample is part of a study of T cells in narcolepsy. Study as a whole: Donors had narcolepsy type 1 or type 2, or were healthy controls. Points from the study as a whole: Same-patient CSF and blood CD4+ T cell clonotypes included HCRT-specific and TRIB2-specific autoreactive ones. Healthy controls reportedly lacked the autoreactive clonotypes serially found in patients' blood. In some patient and control memory CD4+ samples, autoreactive clones were absent.

Trimming cost V 4 bases and J 8 bases; bases outside gene matches: 9. The CDR3 runs to 14 residues. CDR1 SEHNR and CDR2 FQNEAQ come from the germline V gene (reference sequence). The TCR comes from a human donor in good health. This chain uses TRBV7-9 with TRBJ1-2, with 8 bases identical to TRBD1. Sequencing was done on a sample of memory (CD45RA-) CD4+ T cells from blood. CDR3 sequence: CASSWTGSVSGYTF. The DNA of the CDR3 is TGTGCCAGCAGCTGGACAGGGAGTGTATCGGGCTACACCTTC.